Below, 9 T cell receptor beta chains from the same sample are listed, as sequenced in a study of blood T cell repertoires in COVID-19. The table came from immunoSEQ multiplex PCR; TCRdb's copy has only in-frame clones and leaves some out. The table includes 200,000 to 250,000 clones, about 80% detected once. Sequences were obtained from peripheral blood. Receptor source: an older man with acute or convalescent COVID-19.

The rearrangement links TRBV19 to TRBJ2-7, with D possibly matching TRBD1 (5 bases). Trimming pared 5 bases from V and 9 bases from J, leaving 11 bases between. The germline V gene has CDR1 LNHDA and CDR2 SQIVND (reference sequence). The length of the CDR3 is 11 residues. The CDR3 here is CASSQTVGQYF. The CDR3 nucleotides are TGTGCCAGTAGTCAGACAGTGGGGCAGTACTTC.

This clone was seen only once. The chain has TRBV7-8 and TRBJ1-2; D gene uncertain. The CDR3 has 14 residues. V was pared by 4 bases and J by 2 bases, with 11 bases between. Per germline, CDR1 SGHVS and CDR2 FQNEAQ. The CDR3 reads CASSSSWQNYGYTF. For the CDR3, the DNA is TGTGCCAGCAGCTCTTCGTGGCAAAACTATGGCTACACCTTC.

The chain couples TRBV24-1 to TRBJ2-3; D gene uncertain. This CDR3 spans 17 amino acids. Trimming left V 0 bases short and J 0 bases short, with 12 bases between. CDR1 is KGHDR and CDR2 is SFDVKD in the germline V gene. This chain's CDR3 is CATSDLQERSSTDTQYF. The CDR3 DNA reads TGTGCCACCAGTGATTTGCAGGAACGCTCTAGCACAGATACGCAGTATTTT.

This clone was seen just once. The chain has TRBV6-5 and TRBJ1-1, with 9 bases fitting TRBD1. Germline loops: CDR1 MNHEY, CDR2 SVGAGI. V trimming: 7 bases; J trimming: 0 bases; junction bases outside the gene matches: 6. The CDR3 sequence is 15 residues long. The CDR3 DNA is TGTGCCAGCATTAGGGACAGGGATATGAACACTGAAGCTTTCTTT. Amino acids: CASIRDRDMNTEAFF.

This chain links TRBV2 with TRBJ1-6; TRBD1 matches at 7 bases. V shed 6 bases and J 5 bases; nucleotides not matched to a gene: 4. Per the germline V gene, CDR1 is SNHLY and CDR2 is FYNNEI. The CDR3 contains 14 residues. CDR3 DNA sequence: TGTGCCAGCAGGTTGGGACAGAATAATTCACCCCTCCACTTT. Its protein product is CASRLGQNNSPLHF.

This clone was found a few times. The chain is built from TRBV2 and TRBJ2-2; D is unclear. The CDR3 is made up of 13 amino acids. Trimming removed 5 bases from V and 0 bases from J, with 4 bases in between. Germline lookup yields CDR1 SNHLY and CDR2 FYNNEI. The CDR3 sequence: CASSTANTGELFF. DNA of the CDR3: TGTGCCAGCAGTACTGCGAACACCGGGGAGCTGTTTTTT. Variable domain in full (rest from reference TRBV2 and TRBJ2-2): EPEVTQTPSHQVTQMGQEVILRCVPISNHLYFYWYRQILGQKVEFLVSFYNNEISEKSEIFDDQFSVERPDGSNFTLKIRSTKLEDSAMYFCASSTANTGELFFGEGSRLTVL.

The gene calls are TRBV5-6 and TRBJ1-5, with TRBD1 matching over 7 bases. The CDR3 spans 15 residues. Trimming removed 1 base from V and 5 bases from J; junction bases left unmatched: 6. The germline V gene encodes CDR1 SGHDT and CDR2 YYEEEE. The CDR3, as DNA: TGTGCCAGCAGCTTGTTAGGGGGCGGGGATCAGCCCCAGCATTTT. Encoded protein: CASSLLGGGDQPQHF. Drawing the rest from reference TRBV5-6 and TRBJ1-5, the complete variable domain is DAGVTQSPTHLIKTRGQQVTLRCSPKSGHDTVSWYQQALGQGPQFIFQYYEEEERQRGNFPDRFSGHQFPNYSSELNVNALLLGDSALYLCASSLLGGGDQPQHFGDGTRLSIL.

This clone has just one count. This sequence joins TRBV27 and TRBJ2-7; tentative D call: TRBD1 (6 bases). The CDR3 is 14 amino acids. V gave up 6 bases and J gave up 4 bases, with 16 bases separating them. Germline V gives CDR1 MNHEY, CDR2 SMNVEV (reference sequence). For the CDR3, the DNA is TGTGCCAGCAGCTCACAGGGTCTAGTATACGAGCAGTACTTC. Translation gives CASSSQGLVYEQYF.

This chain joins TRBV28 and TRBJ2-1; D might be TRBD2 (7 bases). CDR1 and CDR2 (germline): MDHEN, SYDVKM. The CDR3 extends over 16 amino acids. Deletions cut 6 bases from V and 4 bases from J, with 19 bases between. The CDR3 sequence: CASSLLSGGGYNEQFF. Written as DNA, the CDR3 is TGTGCCAGCAGCCTTCTTTCGGGGGGCGGTTACAATGAGCAGTTCTTC.